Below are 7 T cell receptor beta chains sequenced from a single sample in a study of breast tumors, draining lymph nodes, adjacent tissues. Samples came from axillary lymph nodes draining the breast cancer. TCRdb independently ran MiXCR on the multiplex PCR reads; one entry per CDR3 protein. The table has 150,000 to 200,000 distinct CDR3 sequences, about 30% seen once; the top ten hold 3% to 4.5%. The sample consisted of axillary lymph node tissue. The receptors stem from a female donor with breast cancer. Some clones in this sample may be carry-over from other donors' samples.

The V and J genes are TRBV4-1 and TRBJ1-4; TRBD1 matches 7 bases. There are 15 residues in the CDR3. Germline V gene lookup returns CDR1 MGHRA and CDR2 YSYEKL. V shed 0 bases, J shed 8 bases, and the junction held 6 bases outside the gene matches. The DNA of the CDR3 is TGCGCCAGCAGCCAAGACACAGGGGATAGCGAAAAACTGTTTTTT. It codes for CASSQDTGDSEKLFF.

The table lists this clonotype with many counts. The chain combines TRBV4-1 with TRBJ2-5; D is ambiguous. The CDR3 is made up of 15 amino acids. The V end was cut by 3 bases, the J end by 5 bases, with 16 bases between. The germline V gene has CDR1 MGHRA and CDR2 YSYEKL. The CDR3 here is CASSHKGRGVETQYF. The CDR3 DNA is TGCGCCAGCAGCCATAAAGGACGCGGTGTGGAGACCCAGTACTTC.

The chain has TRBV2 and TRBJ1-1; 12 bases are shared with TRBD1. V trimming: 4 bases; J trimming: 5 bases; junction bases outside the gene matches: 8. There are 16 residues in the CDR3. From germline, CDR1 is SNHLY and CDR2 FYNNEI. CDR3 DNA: TGTGCCAGCAGTGTCGGGACAGGGGGCGCTTGGACTGAAGCTTTCTTT. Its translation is CASSVGTGGAWTEAFF.

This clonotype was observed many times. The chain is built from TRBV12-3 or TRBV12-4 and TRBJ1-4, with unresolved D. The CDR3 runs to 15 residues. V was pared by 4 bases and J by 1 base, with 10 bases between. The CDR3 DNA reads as TGTGCCAGCAGTTCCGGGGTAGGAACTAATGAAAAACTGTTTTTT. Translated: CASSSGVGTNEKLFF.

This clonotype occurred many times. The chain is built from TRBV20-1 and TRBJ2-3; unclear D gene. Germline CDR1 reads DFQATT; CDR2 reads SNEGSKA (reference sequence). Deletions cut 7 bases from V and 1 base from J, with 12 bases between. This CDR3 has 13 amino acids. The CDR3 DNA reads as TGCAGTGTTGAAGCGCCGGGCACAGATACGCAGTATTTT. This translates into CSVEAPGTDTQYF.

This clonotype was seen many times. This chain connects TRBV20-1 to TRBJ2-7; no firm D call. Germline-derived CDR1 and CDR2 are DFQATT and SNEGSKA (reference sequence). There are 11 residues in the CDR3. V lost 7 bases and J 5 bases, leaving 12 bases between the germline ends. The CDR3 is CSGRFGHEQYF. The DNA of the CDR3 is TGCAGTGGGAGATTTGGCCACGAGCAGTACTTC.

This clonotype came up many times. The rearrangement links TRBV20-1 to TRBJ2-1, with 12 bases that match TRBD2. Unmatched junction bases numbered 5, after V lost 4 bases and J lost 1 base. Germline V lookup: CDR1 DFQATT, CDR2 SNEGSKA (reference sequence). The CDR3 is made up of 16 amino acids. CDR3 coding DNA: TGCAGTGCTATGGGACTAGCGGGTATTTCCTACAATGAGCAGTTCTTC. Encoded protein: CSAMGLAGISYNEQFF.